These T cell receptor beta chains were read from a single sample in a study of cytomegalovirus exposure and HLA in healthy donors. Assay used: immunoSEQ multiplex PCR; TCRdb lists only in-frame clones, some missing. The table includes about 310,000 clones, roughly 88% detected once. Sequencing was performed on PBMCs. The receptors come from a man aged 25-45 years in good health and CMV-seronegative. Both conserved end residues are part of each CDR3. Fields, in order: D gene, clone size, V gene, J gene, CDR3 protein, CDR3 DNA. D genes are given only for firm matches. Size values are once, few and many counts, or a class for expanded clones, and some rows have none.

.	.	TRBV2	TRBJ1-5	CASSEERVQPQHF	TGTGCCAGCAGTGAAGAGAGGGTTCAGCCCCAGCATTTT
.	.	TRBV4-1	TRBJ2-6	CASSQEPHGSGANVLTF	TGCGCCAGCAGCCAAGAACCCCACGGGTCTGGGGCCAACGTCCTGACTTTC
.	few	TRBV5-1	TRBJ2-7	CASSAGTGTSGGEQYF	TGCGCCAGCAGCGCCGGGACAGGGACCTCGGGGGGGGAGCAGTACTTC
.	.	TRBV5-6	TRBJ2-7	CASSLNPVYEQYF	TGTGCCAGCAGCTTGAATCCCGTCTACGAGCAGTACTTC
.	.	TRBV5-5	TRBJ1-2	CASSLPGGDIYGYTF	TGTGCCAGCAGCCTCCCGGGAGGAGACATTTATGGCTACACCTTC
.	.	TRBV5-8	TRBJ1-1	CASSRAAWLTEAFF	TGTGCCAGCAGTAGAGCGGCATGGCTCACTGAAGCTTTCTTT
.	.	TRBV5-6	TRBJ1-2	CASSPGQLPYGYTF	TGTGCCAGCAGCCCTGGACAGCTTCCCTATGGCTACACCTTC
.	.	TRBV7-9	TRBJ1-6	CASSSSDTIPLHF	TGTGCCAGCAGCTCCTCGGACACGATTCCTCTCCACTTT
.	.	TRBV5-4	TRBJ1-2	CASSFPGQIYGYTF	TGTGCCAGCAGCTTTCCCGGACAGATCTATGGCTACACCTTC
.	.	TRBV7-8	TRBJ2-4	CASSLASSNIQYF	TGTGCCAGCAGCTTAGCAAGCTCAAACATTCAGTACTTC
.	.	TRBV4-1	TRBJ2-7	CASSQDRDYEQYF	TGCGCCAGCAGCCAAGATCGGGACTACGAGCAGTACTTC
TRBD1	.	TRBV9	TRBJ2-1	CASSVDRGSYNEQFF	TGTGCCAGCAGCGTAGACAGGGGATCCTACAATGAGCAGTTCTTC
.	.	TRBV11-2	TRBJ2-3	CASSPRLFGAADTQYF	TGTGCCAGCAGCCCCCGGTTATTCGGTGCGGCAGATACGCAGTATTTT
.	.	TRBV7-9	TRBJ2-5	CASKRAQETQYF	TGTGCCAGCAAGAGGGCTCAAGAGACCCAGTACTTC
.	.	TRBV7-9	TRBJ2-5	CASSAGDFQETQYF	TGTGCCAGCAGCGCCGGGGACTTCCAAGAGACCCAGTACTTC
TRBD1	.	TRBV7-9	TRBJ2-7	CASSSGGQGKSYEQYF	TGTGCCAGCAGCTCCGGAGGACAGGGAAAATCCTACGAGCAGTACTTC
.	.	TRBV5-5	TRBJ2-3	CASSSGVGGDTQYF	TGTGCCAGCAGCTCGGGAGTCGGGGGAGATACGCAGTATTTT
TRBD1	.	TRBV25-1	TRBJ1-1	CASSDTAKQGHTEAFF	TGTGCCAGCAGTGATACGGCCAAACAGGGGCACACTGAAGCTTTCTTT
TRBD1	.	TRBV6-5	TRBJ1-2	CASSRTGGEGYTF	TGTGCCAGCAGTCGGACAGGGGGCGAAGGCTACACCTTC
TRBD2	.	TRBV5-6	TRBJ2-7	CASSLSLAGVHEQYF	TGTGCCAGCAGCTTGTCACTAGCGGGGGTCCACGAGCAGTACTTC
TRBD2	.	TRBV5-1	TRBJ2-5	CASSSSGGGETQYF	TGCGCCAGCAGCTCTAGCGGGGGCGGGGAGACCCAGTACTTC
.	.	TRBV11-2	TRBJ2-2	CATWERKGAGELFF	TGTGCCACCTGGGAAAGGAAGGGGGCCGGGGAGCTGTTTTTT
TRBD1	.	TRBV5-4	TRBJ2-2	CASSTQTGTGNPGELFF	TGTGCCAGCAGCACACAAACCGGGACAGGGAACCCCGGGGAGCTGTTTTTT
TRBD2	few	TRBV6-5	TRBJ2-7	CASSLTGTSGYEQYF	TGTGCCAGCAGTCTAACCGGGACTAGCGGCTACGAGCAGTACTTC
TRBD1	.	TRBV2	TRBJ2-5	CASSGQVQETQYF	TGTGCCAGCAGCGGACAGGTCCAAGAGACCCAGTACTTC
TRBD1	.	TRBV5-6	TRBJ2-5	CASSKTGGQETQYF	TGTGCCAGCAGCAAAACAGGGGGGCAAGAGACCCAGTACTTC
.	.	TRBV6-1	TRBJ1-2	CASSETEAYGYTF	TGTGCCAGCAGTGAAACCGAGGCCTATGGCTACACCTTC
.	.	TRBV5-1	TRBJ1-4	CASSPDSSTNEKLFF	TGCGCCAGCAGCCCGGACAGCTCAACTAATGAAAAACTGTTTTTT
TRBD2	.	TRBV4-1	TRBJ2-5	CASSPRTSGEETQYF	TGCGCCAGCAGCCCCCGGACTAGCGGGGAAGAGACCCAGTACTTC
.	.	TRBV7-9	TRBJ1-4	CASSAGNSAEKLFF	TGTGCCAGCAGCGCAGGAAATTCCGCTGAAAAACTGTTTTTT
.	.	TRBV19	TRBJ1-2	CASSQGYYGYTF	TGTGCCAGTAGTCAGGGGTACTATGGCTACACCTTC
TRBD2	.	TRBV7-2	TRBJ2-3	CASSAIPGLAGGDTQYF	TGTGCCAGCAGCGCGATCCCGGGACTAGCGGGGGGGGATACGCAGTATTTT
.	.	TRBV7-8	TRBJ2-2	CASSLGADGYTGELFF	TGTGCCAGCAGCTTAGGGGCAGACGGATACACCGGGGAGCTGTTTTTT
.	.	TRBV9	TRBJ1-3	CASSGIGSGNTIYF	TGTGCCAGCAGCGGAATCGGCTCTGGAAACACCATATATTTT
.	.	TRBV11-2	TRBJ2-2	CASSFPTGSVDTGELFF	TGTGCCAGCAGCTTTCCCACGGGATCCGTAGACACCGGGGAGCTGTTTTTT
.	.	TRBV2	TRBJ2-3	CASSRRFSTDTQYF	TGTGCCAGCAGTAGGCGGTTTAGCACAGATACGCAGTATTTT
.	.	TRBV27	TRBJ1-5	CASSFLGVQPQHF	TGTGCCAGCAGTTTTCTAGGGGTTCAGCCCCAGCATTTT
TRBD2	.	TRBV11-2	TRBJ2-5	CASSLGGLGDQTQYF	TGTGCCAGCAGCTTAGGGGGACTAGGGGACCAGACCCAGTACTTC
TRBD1	.	TRBV6-1	TRBJ1-2	CASTRQGYGYTF	TGTGCCAGCACAAGACAGGGCTATGGCTACACCTTC
.	.	TRBV7-7	TRBJ2-7	CASSKSGGLDEQYF	TGTGCCAGCAGTAAATCCGGGGGATTGGACGAGCAGTACTTC
TRBD1	.	TRBV10-1	TRBJ2-1	CASSPDRVEQFF	TGCGCCAGCAGCCCGGACAGGGTTGAGCAGTTCTTC
TRBD1	once	TRBV29-1	TRBJ1-2	CSVAGLDRGYGYTF	TGCAGCGTTGCTGGCCTGGACAGGGGATATGGCTACACCTTC
.	.	TRBV6-5	TRBJ1-2	CASSYGQGLYGYTF	TGTGCCAGCAGTTACGGTCAGGGACTCTATGGCTACACCTTC
.	.	TRBV5-6	TRBJ2-3	CASSLIPSDTDTQYF	TGTGCCAGCAGCTTGATCCCTAGCGACACAGATACGCAGTATTTT
.	.	TRBV27	TRBJ1-2	CASSPWGGPHGYTF	TGTGCCAGCAGTCCCTGGGGGGGGCCTCATGGCTACACCTTC
.	.	TRBV7-8	TRBJ2-1	CASSIRTASYNEQFF	TGTGCCAGCAGCATCCGGACAGCCTCCTACAATGAGCAGTTCTTC
.	.	TRBV7-9	TRBJ2-6	CASANGSSGANVLTF	TGTGCCAGCGCCAATGGGAGCTCTGGGGCCAACGTCCTGACTTTC
.	.	TRBV6-5	TRBJ2-3	CASSRREDTDTQYF	TGTGCCAGCAGCCGACGGGAAGACACAGATACGCAGTATTTT
TRBD1	.	TRBV7-8	TRBJ2-7	CASSLRTGAYEQYF	TGTGCCAGCAGCTTACGCACAGGGGCCTACGAGCAGTACTTC
.	.	TRBV29-1	TRBJ2-7	CSVEGLRSEQYF	TGCAGCGTTGAAGGGTTACGGAGTGAGCAGTACTTC
.	.	TRBV5-4	TRBJ1-2	CASSRTPTDGYTF	TGTGCCAGCAGCCGAACCCCAACGGATGGCTACACCTTC
.	.	TRBV7-8	TRBJ1-5	CASSLDRSSNQPQHF	TGTGCCAGCAGCTTAGACCGAAGCAGCAATCAGCCCCAGCATTTT
.	once	TRBV6-5	TRBJ2-5	CASTRSGTRETQYF	TGTGCCAGCACCCGGTCGGGGACTCGAGAGACCCAGTACTTC
TRBD2	.	TRBV14	TRBJ2-5	CASSQDPKRGTQETQYF	TGTGCCAGCAGCCAAGATCCTAAGCGGGGGACCCAAGAGACCCAGTACTTC
.	.	TRBV6-6	TRBJ2-2	CASRAGTLNTGELFF	TGTGCCTCTAGGGCAGGGACTTTGAACACCGGGGAGCTGTTTTTT
.	.	TRBV10-3	TRBJ2-7	CAISESILYEQYF	TGTGCCATCAGTGAGTCAATCTTATACGAGCAGTACTTC
.	.	TRBV5-1	TRBJ1-3	CASSSTGNSGNTIYF	TGCGCCAGCAGCTCCACAGGGAACTCTGGAAACACCATATATTTT